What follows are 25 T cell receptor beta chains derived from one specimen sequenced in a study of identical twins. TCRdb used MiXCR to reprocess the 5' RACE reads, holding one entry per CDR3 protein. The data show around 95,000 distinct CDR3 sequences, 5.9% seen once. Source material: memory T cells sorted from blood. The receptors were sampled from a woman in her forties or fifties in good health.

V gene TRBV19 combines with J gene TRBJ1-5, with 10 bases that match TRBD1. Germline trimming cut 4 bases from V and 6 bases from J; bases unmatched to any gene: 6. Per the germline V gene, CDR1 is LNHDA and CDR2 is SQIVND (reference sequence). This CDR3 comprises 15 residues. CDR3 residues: CASSSPGQGIQPQHF. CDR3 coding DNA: TGTGCCAGTAGTAGTCCGGGACAGGGGATTCAGCCCCAGCATTTT.

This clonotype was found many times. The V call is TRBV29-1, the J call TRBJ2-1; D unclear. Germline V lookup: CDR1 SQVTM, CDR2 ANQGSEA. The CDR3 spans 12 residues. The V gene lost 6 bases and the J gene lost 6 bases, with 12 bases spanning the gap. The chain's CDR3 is CSVWIRANEQFF. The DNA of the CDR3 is TGCAGCGTCTGGATCAGAGCCAATGAGCAGTTCTTC.

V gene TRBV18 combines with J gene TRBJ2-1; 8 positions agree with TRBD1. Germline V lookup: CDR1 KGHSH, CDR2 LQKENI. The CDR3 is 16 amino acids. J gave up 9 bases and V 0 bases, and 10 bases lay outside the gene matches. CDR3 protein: CASSPPGTGLHSEQFF. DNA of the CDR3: TGTGCCAGCTCACCACCCGGGACAGGACTTCATAGTGAGCAGTTCTTC.

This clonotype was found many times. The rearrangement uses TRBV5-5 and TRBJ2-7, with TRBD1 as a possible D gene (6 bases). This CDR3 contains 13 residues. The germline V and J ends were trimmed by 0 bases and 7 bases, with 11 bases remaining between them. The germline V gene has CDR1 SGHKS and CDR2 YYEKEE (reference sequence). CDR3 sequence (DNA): TGTGCCAGCAGCTTGGATCAGGGGCTGGAGCAGTACGTC. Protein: CASSLDQGLEQYV.

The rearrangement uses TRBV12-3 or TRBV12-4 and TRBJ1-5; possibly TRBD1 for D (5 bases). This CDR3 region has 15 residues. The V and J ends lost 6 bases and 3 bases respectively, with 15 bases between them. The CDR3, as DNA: TGTGCCAGCAGGGGAGGGCAGGGCCCCAATCAGCCCCAGCATTTT. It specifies CASRGGQGPNQPQHF.

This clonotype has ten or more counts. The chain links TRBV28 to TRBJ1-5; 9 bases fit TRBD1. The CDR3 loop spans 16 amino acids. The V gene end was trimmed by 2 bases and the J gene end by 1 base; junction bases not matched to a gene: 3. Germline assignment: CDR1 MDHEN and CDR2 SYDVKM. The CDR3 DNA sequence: TGTGCCAGCAGTTTAACAGGGGGCCGGAGCAATCAGCCCCAGCATTTT. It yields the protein CASSLTGGRSNQPQHF.

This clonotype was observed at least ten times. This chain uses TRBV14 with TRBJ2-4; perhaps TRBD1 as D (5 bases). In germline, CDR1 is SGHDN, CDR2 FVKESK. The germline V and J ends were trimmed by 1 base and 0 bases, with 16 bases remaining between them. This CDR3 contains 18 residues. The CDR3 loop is CASSQGRRQSLAKNIQYF. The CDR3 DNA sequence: TGTGCCAGCAGCCAAGGAAGGAGACAGAGCTTAGCCAAAAACATTCAGTACTTC.

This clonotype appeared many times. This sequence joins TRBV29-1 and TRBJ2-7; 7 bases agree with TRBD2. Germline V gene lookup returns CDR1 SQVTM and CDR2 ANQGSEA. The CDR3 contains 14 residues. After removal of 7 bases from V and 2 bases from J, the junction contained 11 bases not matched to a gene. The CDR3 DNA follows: TGCAGCGCACCGGGACTAACCTTTCCCTACGAGCAGTACTTC. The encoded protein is CSAPGLTFPYEQYF.

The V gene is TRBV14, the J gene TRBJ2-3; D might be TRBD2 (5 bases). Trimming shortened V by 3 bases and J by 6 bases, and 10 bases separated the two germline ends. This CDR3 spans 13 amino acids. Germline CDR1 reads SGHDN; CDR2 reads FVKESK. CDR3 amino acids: CASSQRAADTQYF. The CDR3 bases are TGTGCCAGCAGCCAGAGGGCGGCGGATACGCAGTATTTT.

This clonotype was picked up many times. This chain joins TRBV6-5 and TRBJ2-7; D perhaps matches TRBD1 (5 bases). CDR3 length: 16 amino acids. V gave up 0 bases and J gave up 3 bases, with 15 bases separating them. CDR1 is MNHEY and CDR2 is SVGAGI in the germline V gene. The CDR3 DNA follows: TGTGCCAGCAGTTACTCGTACTGGGGCGGCGACTACGAGCAGTACTTC. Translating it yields CASSYSYWGGDYEQYF.

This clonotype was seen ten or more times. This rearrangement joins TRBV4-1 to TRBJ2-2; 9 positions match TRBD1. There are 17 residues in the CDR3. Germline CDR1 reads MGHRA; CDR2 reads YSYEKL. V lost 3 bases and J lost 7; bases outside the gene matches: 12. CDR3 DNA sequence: TGCGCCAGCAGCCAGGGACAGGGACCCAAAGGGGGCGGGGAGCTGTTTTTT. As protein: CASSQGQGPKGGGELFF.

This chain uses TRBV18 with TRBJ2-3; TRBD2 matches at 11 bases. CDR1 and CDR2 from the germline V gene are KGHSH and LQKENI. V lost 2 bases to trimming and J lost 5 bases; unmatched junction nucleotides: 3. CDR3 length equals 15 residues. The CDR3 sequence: CASSPELAGVDTQYF. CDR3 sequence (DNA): TGTGCCAGCTCACCAGAACTAGCGGGAGTAGATACGCAGTATTTT.

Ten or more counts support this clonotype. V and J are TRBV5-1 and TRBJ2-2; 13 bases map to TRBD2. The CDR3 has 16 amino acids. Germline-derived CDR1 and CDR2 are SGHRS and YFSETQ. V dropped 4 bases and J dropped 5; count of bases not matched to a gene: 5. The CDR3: CASSGTGLAGTGELFF. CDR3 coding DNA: TGCGCCAGCAGCGGGACGGGACTAGCGGGAACCGGGGAGCTGTTTTTT.

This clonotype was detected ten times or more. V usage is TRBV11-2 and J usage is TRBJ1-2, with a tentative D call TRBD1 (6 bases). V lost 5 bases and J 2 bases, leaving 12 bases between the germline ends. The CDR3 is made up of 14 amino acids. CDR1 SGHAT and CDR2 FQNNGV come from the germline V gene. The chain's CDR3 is CASSRADSNYGYTF. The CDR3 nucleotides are TGTGCCAGCAGCCGCGCGGACAGCAACTATGGCTACACCTTC.

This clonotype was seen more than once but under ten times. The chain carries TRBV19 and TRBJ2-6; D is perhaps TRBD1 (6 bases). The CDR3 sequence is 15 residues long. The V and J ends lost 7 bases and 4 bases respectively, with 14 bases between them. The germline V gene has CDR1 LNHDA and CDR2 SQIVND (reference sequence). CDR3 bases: TGTGCCAGTATGACAGGCCTAACCGGGGCCAACGTCCTGACTTTC. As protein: CASMTGLTGANVLTF.

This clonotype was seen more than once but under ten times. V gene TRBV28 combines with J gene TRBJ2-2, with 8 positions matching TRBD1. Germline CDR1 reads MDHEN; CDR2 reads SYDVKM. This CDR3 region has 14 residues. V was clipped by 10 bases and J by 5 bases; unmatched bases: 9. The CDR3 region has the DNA TGTGCCACCATTGGACAGGGAAGAACCGGGGAGCTGTTTTTT. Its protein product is CATIGQGRTGELFF.

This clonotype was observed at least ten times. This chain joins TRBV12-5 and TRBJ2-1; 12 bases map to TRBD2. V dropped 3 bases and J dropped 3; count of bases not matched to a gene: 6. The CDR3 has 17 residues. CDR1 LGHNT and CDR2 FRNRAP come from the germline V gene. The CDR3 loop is CASGFPATSGSYNEQFF. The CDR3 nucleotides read TGTGCTAGTGGTTTTCCCGCGACTAGCGGGAGCTACAATGAGCAGTTCTTC. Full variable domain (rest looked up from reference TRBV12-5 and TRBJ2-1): DARVTQTPRHKVTEMGQEVTMRCQPILGHNTVFWYRQTMMQGLELLAYFRNRAPLDDSGMPKDRFSAEMPDATLATLKIQPSEPRDSAVYFCASGFPATSGSYNEQFFGPGTRLTVL.

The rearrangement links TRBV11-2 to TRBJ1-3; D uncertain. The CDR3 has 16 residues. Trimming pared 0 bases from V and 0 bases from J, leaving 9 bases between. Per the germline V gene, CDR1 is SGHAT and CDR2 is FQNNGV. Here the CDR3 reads CASSLDGSLSGNTIYF. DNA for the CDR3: TGTGCCAGCAGCTTAGATGGGAGCCTCTCTGGAAACACCATATATTTT.

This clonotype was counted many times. The CDR3 DNA is TGTGCCAGCAGCCCCGACAGGGCGAACACTGAAGCTTTCTTT. Its translation is CASSPDRANTEAFF. This chain joins TRBV7-9 and TRBJ1-1, with 7 bases aligning to TRBD1. Germline CDR1 and CDR2: SEHNR and FQNEAQ (reference sequence). This CDR3 contains 14 residues. Trimming cost V 5 bases and J 1 base; bases outside gene matches: 4. Supplemented by reference TRBV7-9 and TRBJ1-1, the full variable domain reads DTGVSQNPRHKITKRGQNVTFRCDPISEHNRLYWYRQTLGQGPEFLTYFQNEAQLEKSRLLSDRFSAERPKGSFSTLEIQRTEQGDSAMYLCASSPDRANTEAFFGQGTRLTVV.

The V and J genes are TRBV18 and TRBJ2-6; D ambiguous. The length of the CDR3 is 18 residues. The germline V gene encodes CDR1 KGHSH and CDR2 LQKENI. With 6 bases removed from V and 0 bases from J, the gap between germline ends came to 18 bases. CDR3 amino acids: CASSPVDTLRSGANVLTF. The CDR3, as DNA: TGTGCCAGCTCTCCCGTTGACACACTCCGCTCTGGGGCCAACGTCCTGACTTTC.

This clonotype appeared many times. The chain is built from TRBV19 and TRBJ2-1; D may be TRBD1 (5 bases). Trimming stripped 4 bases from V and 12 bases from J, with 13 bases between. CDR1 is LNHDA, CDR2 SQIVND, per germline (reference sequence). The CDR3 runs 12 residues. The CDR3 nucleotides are TGTGCCAGTAGTACCCGTCAGGGTGTGCAGTTCTTC. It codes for CASSTRQGVQFF.

The CDR3 region has the DNA TGCAGCGTTGGTGTGAGGGCGTGGGAGACCCAGTACTTC. Amino acids: CSVGVRAWETQYF. The chain has TRBV29-1 and TRBJ2-5; D may be TRBD2 (5 bases). Germline CDR1 SQVTM, CDR2 ANQGSEA. Trimming took off 4 bases at V and 5 bases at J, with 14 bases between the two ends. The CDR3 length is 13 residues.

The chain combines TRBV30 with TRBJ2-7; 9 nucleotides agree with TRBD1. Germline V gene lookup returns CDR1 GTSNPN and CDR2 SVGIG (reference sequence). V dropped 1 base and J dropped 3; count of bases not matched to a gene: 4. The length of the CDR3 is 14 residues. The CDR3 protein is CAWSGDRDFYEQYF. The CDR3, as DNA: TGTGCCTGGAGTGGGGACAGGGATTTCTACGAGCAGTACTTC.

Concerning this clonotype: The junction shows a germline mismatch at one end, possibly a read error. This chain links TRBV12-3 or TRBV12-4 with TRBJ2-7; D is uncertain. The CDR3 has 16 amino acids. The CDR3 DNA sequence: TGTGACAGCAGCCAAACCCGTCATTCCCTCTCCTACGAGCAGTACTTC. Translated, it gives CDSSQTRHSLSYEQYF.

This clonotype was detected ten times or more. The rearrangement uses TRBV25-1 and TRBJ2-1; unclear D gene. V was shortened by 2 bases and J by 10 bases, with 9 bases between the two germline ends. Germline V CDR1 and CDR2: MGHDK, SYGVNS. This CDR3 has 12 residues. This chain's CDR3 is CASSEDFREQFF. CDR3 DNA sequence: TGTGCCAGCAGTGAAGACTTTAGGGAGCAGTTCTTC.